A single sample gave rise to the 4 T cell receptor beta chains below, sequenced in a study of OX40 agonist ivuxolimab in advanced cancers. Measured with immunoSEQ multiplex PCR; TCRdb has only the in-frame clones, and not every one. The sample consists of 43,000 or so clones, around 87% of them appearing once. The material was CD4+ or CD8+ T cells sorted from blood, obtained in a trial of the OX40 agonist ivuxolimab. These receptors were taken from an adult with an advanced solid tumor such as melanoma, head and neck, liver or kidney cancer.

V and J are TRBV21-1 and TRBJ1-6. TRBV21-1 is given as a pseudogene. The CDR3 spans 15 residues. CDR3 bases: TGTGCCAGCAGCAGGTCAGGGAGGGTTCATTCACCCCTCCACTTT. Translated: CASSRSGRVHSPLHF.

The rearrangement joins TRBV9 to TRBJ2-1; possible D gene TRBD1, 6 bases. The germline CDR1 and CDR2 sequences are SGDLS and YYNGEE. The CDR3 is 13 residues long. Between the trimmed V and J ends, which lost 3 bases and 8 bases, there was a span of 12 bases. The CDR3 DNA reads TGTGCCAGCAGCGAATTACAGGGTCATGAGCAGTTCTTC. This sequence encodes CASSELQGHEQFF.

This chain connects TRBV7-9 to TRBJ1-4; D gene unclear. V lost 2 bases, J lost 8 bases, and 18 bases lay in between. Looked up from germline, CDR1 is SEHNR and CDR2 is FQNEAQ (reference sequence). The CDR3 is made up of 16 amino acids. Written as DNA, the CDR3 is TGTGCCAGCAGCTTATATCCGCCCGGGTCGGACGAAAAACTGTTTTTT. As protein: CASSLYPPGSDEKLFF.

The V call is TRBV29-1, the J call TRBJ1-1; perhaps TRBD1 as D (5 bases). CDR1 is SQVTM, CDR2 ANQGSEA, per germline. The CDR3 contains 13 residues. The germline V and J ends were trimmed by 1 base and 3 bases, with 9 bases remaining between them. The DNA for the CDR3 is TGCAGCGTTGAAGGGGGCGGCTACACTGAAGCTTTCTTT. Its translation: CSVEGGGYTEAFF.